This entry concerns a single T cell receptor beta chain. Trimming cost V 0 bases and J 9 bases, with 6 bases left between them. The CDR3 covers 12 residues. Germline lookup yields CDR1 MGHRA and CDR2 YSYEKL. The record originates from a study of shared clonotypes between healthy human individuals. Deep was the level at which the assay was run. Every subset's genomic DNA went evenly onto several immunoSEQ plates. The assay was immunoSEQ multiplex PCR, and TCRdb's table has in-frame clones only and misses some. This table has about 2 million clones, about 95% appearing once. Cells designated naive CD8 were CD45RO-negative and were positively selected for CCR7, with terminally differentiated effector memory CD45RA+ cells excluded.

This sequence joins TRBV4-1 and TRBJ2-1; D remains unclear. The source of this sequence is a man between 18 and 29 years old in good health. The sequenced sample was naive CD8+ T cells sorted from blood. The CDR3 DNA follows: TGCGCCAGCAGCCAAGATGTGGGTGAGCAGTTCTTC. It codes for CASSQDVGEQFF.